This T cell receptor beta chain originates from a study of T-cell reconstitution after alpha-beta-depleted transplantation in children. Study results and caveats: Newly generated T cells supplied most T-cell counts and diversity one year post-transplant. Where alpha-beta T cells came from about two months after transplant was reportedly several hundred expanded graft clones. Surviving recipient T cells and intrathymic progenitors accounted for some patients' high TCRbeta diversity at day 60.

Preparation of the TCRbeta library used unique molecular identifiers. TCRdb itself ran the PCR reads through MiXCR, one entry per CDR3 protein. The profile shows 90,000 to 120,000 distinct CDR3 sequences, about 6.4% of them singletons. This clonotype was observed many times. The antigen remains unidentified. The CDR3 loop spans 14 amino acids. CDR1 and CDR2 (germline): SQVTM, ANQGSEA. Between the trimmed V and J ends, which lost 1 base and 0 bases, there was a span of 8 bases. The TCR was taken from a male patient aged 2 to 9 who had a stem cell transplant for acute lymphoblastic leukemia, so the T cells may come from the graft donor. V gene TRBV29-1 combines with J gene TRBJ2-3; TRBD2 is a possible D gene (5 bases). Sequences were derived from PBMCs, mostly from graft donor cells, sampled 360 days after TCRalphabeta/CD19-depleted stem cell transplant. The CDR3 spells CSVEGGISTDTQYF. CDR3 nucleotides: TGCAGCGTTGAAGGAGGGATTAGCACAGATACGCAGTATTTT.